The clone carrying this T cell receptor (beta chain) was detected once. Produced via immunoSEQ multiplex PCR; TCRdb's table is partial and in-frame only. The sample shows under 450,000 clones, roughly 90% of them seen only once. The sample originates from a study of blood T cell repertoires in COVID-19. This receptor was obtained from a woman aged 35 to 49 with COVID-19, enrolled during active disease. The specimen was peripheral blood.

This chain's CDR3 is CASSRARTDPGEKLFF. The CDR3 DNA reads as TGTGCCAGCAGCCGAGCGAGGACGGACCCGGGGGAAAAACTGTTTTTT. The J gene is TRBJ1-4, the V gene TRBV7-9; D unresolved. The length of the CDR3 is 16 residues. CDR1 is SEHNR and CDR2 is FQNEAQ in the germline V gene (reference sequence). V was pared by 5 bases and J by 8 bases, with 21 bases between.